The subject of this entry is one TCR beta chain. This clone turned up a few times. Its antigen is unknown. No base-level quality is on record; no much larger clone is a single base apart. The data are from a study of T cell responses to AZD1222 COVID-19 vaccine (dated by TCRdb to about 2021). Background for the entire study: AZD1222 recipients with second doses at about 4 weeks or about 12 weeks were pooled, because spike-specific TCR depth and breadth did not differ between schedules. TCR sequencing covered more than 230 trial participants: 200 to 220 given two doses of AZD1222 and around 25 given two doses of MenACWY control vaccine. Trial participants were enrolled into age subgroups of 18-55, 56-69 and 70-plus years, which contained about 150, 27 and 61 TCR-sequenced participants, respectively. Summary of the overall study and its limitations: Conclusions about previously exposed vaccinees were limited because only a handful of AZD1222 recipients were SARS-CoV-2 seropositive at baseline. Reportedly, almost half of the unique spike-specific TCRs recognized epitopes lying outside the regions that are mutated in the B.1.351 and B.1.1.7 variants. Most participants were white British and females outnumbered males, and the authors suggested that clonal diversity may have been underestimated. Spike-specific TCR breadth and depth rose significantly after two AZD1222 doses compared with day 0 and with MenACWY recipients. Because no day 14 peak-response samples were available, the repertoires could be characterized only after the peak T cell response. The whole spike protein was spanned by vaccine-associated CD4 TCRs, and dominant responses were seen in regions 160-218 and 743-854. In the small 56-69-year group, the increase in depth fell short of significance, most likely because of low power.

The sample's time point, from its label and the paper: baseline before first vaccination. Vaccinee samples came from UK trials COV001 and COV002, including a single-blind randomized controlled phase 2/3 trial of AZD1222 (ChAdOx1 nCoV-19) in healthy adults. Trial participant PBMC samples were collected at day 0 and day 28 after the second dose for TCRbeta chain sequencing. V ends up 6 bases short and J 2 bases short, with an unmatched junction base count of 6. CDR1 and CDR2 (MNHEY, SVGAGI) derive from the germline V gene. The CDR3 goes from the cysteine to the phenylalanine over 14 residues. Solely the CDR3 DNA is kept, with 42 bases framed from the first base. The CDR3 regions of human TCRbeta chains were subjected to immunosequencing. The paper's data handling went like this. TCRs in the repertoires were compared against a reference library of SARS-CoV-2-specific TCRs that had been generated with the MIRA antigen-specificity platform. Breadth meant the fraction of unique TCRs that were SARS-CoV-2-associated, whereas depth meant the fraction of total T cells that were SARS-CoV-2-associated. Using the MIRA data, each spike-specific TCR was assigned both to the spike region to which the TCR was reactive and to a CD4 or CD8 class. Log10-transformed breadth and depth values were compared by one-way ANOVA with Sidak's multiple comparisons tests. Not all clones reach the TCRdb copy of this immuneACCESS table, which keeps in-frame sequences only. Checked studies attribute under half of the gap to unresolved V genes and leave the rest unexplained. The D gene and trimming were derived from the DNA, and the V and J assignments and clone size from that table. Counted in this sample were around 170,000 clones; under 95% of them appeared once. The top ten hold 0.99% of the sample.

This receptor was identified in an adult in good health. Rearrangement joined TRBV6-5 to TRBJ2-7; a stretch of 8 junction bases matches TRBD2. The specimen comprised peripheral blood, sampled on day 0 of AZD1222 vaccination. The CDR3 reads as follows: CASRRGAGTYEQYF. The DNA sequence follows: TGTGCCAGCAGGCGGGGGGCGGGAACCTACGAGCAGTACTTC.